This TCR beta chain was sequenced during a study of T cell clones after liver transplantation. Study at large: Draws occurred before transplant, before withdrawal, and after complete or failed withdrawal.

Unstimulated PBMCs were sorted into CD3+CD4+ and CD3+CD8+ populations. The repertoire was sequenced with immunoSEQ multiplex PCR; TCRdb's copy has only in-frame clones and lacks some. In the table there are roughly 120,000 clones, 75% to 95% of which are singletons. The source of this sequence is a human patient who received a liver transplant. Some T cells may arise from the graft donor. The sample consisted of CD4+ T cells from blood, taken 12 months after liver transplant.

CDR3 loop: CASSLGGGQPQHF. The CDR3 nucleotides are TGCGCCAGCAGCTTGGGAGGGGGCCAGCCCCAGCATTTT. The V and J genes are TRBV5-1 and TRBJ1-5; 7 bases are shared with TRBD1. Germline assignment: CDR1 SGHRS and CDR2 YFSETQ. The CDR3 runs to 13 residues. The J segment lost 7 bases and the V segment lost 0 bases, leaving 1 base of the junction unmatched.